This TCR beta chain appears in the sequencing data of a study of cytomegalovirus exposure and HLA in healthy donors. Overall study findings and caveats: Usually a TCR sequence was rare, but some public TCRs were found in many donors. Differences between HLA loci emerged in a later analysis of TCR association rates, with DRB1 most and HLA-C fewest.

To note about this clone: Its antigen remains unidentified.

PCR primers comprised 60 Vbeta and 13 Jbeta primers. TCRdb's table, derived via immunoSEQ multiplex PCR, lists solely in-frame clones and lacks some. Here the sample spans 200,000 or so clones, around 83% being singletons. V was cut by 7 bases and J by 2 bases, with 6 bases left in between. The germline gives CDR1 LNHDA, CDR2 SQIVND (reference sequence). This CDR3 has 12 residues. This chain joins TRBV19 and TRBJ1-3, with D hard to call. The TCR originated in a woman aged 40 to 50 in good health and CMV-seronegative. Sequencing was done on a sample of PBMCs. CDR3 amino acids: CASTGAGNTIYF. The CDR3 DNA sequence: TGTGCCAGTACCGGGGCTGGAAACACCATATATTTT.